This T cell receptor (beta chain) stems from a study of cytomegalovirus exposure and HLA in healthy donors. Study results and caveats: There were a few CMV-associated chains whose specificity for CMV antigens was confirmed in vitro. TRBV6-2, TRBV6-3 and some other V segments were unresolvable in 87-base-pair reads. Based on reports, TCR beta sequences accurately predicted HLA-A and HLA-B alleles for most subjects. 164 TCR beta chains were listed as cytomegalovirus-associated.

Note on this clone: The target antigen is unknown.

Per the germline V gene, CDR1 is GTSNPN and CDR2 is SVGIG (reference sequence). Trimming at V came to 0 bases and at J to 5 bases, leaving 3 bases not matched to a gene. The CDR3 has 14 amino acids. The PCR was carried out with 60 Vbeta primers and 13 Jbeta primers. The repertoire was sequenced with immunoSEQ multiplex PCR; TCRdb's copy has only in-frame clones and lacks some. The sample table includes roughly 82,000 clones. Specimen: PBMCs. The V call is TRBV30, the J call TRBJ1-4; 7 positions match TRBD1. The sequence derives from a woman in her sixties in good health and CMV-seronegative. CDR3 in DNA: TGTGCCTGGAGTGTACAGGGGCGGAATGAAAAACTGTTTTTT. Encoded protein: CAWSVQGRNEKLFF.